The 5 T cell receptor beta chains in this list originate from one sample, sequenced in a study of blood T cell repertoires in COVID-19. Sequenced by immunoSEQ multiplex PCR; TCRdb stores in-frame clones only, minus some. Here the sample spans 300,000 to 400,000 clones, 80% to 90% being singletons. The sample was PBMCs or T cells enriched from blood (not recorded which). Receptors were obtained from a woman aged 35 to 49 with acute COVID-19.

This clone appeared a few times. In nucleotides, the CDR3 is TGTGCCAGCAGCTTAGTATTTGGGAGCTCTGGGGCCAACGTCCTGACTTTC. Amino acid sequence: CASSLVFGSSGANVLTF. The chain carries TRBV7-6 and TRBJ2-6; possible D gene TRBD2, 5 bases. V was cut by 1 base and J by 0 bases, with 10 bases left in between. From germline, CDR1 is SGHVS and CDR2 FNYEAQ. The CDR3 has 17 amino acids.

The chain carries TRBV9 and TRBJ1-4; 8 nucleotides agree with TRBD1. Germline-derived CDR1 and CDR2 are SGDLS and YYNGEE. The V gene end was trimmed by 0 bases and the J gene end by 3 bases; junction bases not matched to a gene: 7. The CDR3 spans 17 residues. In nucleotides, the CDR3 is TGTGCCAGCAGCGTAGAGTCAGGGGGCCGACCTAATGAAAAACTGTTTTTT. Its protein is CASSVESGGRPNEKLFF.

This clone appeared a few times. This chain uses TRBV7-9 with TRBJ1-2; D remains ambiguous. Trimming took 5 bases from V and 6 from J, leaving 10 bases between them. The length of the CDR3 is 12 residues. Germline V gene lookup returns CDR1 SEHNR and CDR2 FQNEAQ (reference sequence). Here the CDR3 reads CASSPQVDGYTF. CDR3 coding DNA: TGTGCCAGCAGCCCACAAGTTGATGGCTACACCTTC.

This chain uses TRBV19 with TRBJ2-6; 7 bases map to TRBD1. Trimming at V came to 6 bases and at J to 2 bases, leaving 10 bases not matched to a gene. CDR3 length: 17 residues. Germline lookup yields CDR1 LNHDA and CDR2 SQIVND (reference sequence). CDR3 residues: CASRTDRDTAGANVLTF. CDR3 coding DNA: TGTGCCAGTAGAACTGACAGGGACACAGCTGGGGCCAACGTCCTGACTTTC.

This clone was seen a single time. The V call is TRBV28, the J call TRBJ2-1; 10 bases map to TRBD2. Trimming removed 5 bases from V and 1 base from J; junction bases left unmatched: 5. The CDR3 extends over 16 amino acids. Germline CDR1 and CDR2: MDHEN and SYDVKM. CDR3 protein: CASSDTSGASYNEQFF. CDR3 sequence (DNA): TGTGCCAGCAGTGATACTAGCGGGGCTTCCTACAATGAGCAGTTCTTC.